The next 14 T cell receptor beta chains were all read from a single sample in a study of PD-1 blockade in classical Hodgkin lymphoma. Clones were read by immunoSEQ multiplex PCR, and TCRdb kept only the in-frame ones, dropping some. The sample records fewer than 100,000 clones, around 86% being singletons. Every single patient, without exception, relapsed after autologous stem cell transplantation, and brentuximab vedotin exposure varied. The material was peripheral blood mononuclear cells (PBMCs), obtained at baseline. The receptors come from a human donor with classical Hodgkin lymphoma.

The chain employs TRBV7-2 and TRBJ1-4; D uncertain. CDR1 and CDR2 (germline): SGHTA, FQGNSA. CDR3 length: 15 residues. The V end lost 1 base, the J end lost 8 bases, and 14 bases lay between the germline ends. CDR3 bases: TGTGCCAGCAGCTTAGGGCCAGAAATAGGGGAAAAACTGTTTTTT. This codes for CASSLGPEIGEKLFF.

The chain uses TRBV2 and TRBJ1-4, with 11 bases that match TRBD1. The germline gives CDR1 SNHLY, CDR2 FYNNEI. V gave up 7 bases and J gave up 7 bases; unmatched junction bases: 8. The CDR3 consists of 15 residues. The CDR3 DNA reads as TGTGCCAGCACAGGCCCTGGGACAGGGGGTGAAAAACTGTTTTTT. This codes for CASTGPGTGGEKLFF.

The chain has TRBV14 and TRBJ1-4, with D possibly matching TRBD1 (6 bases). Per the germline V gene, CDR1 is SGHDN and CDR2 is FVKESK. The length of the CDR3 is 15 residues. Trimming left V 2 bases short and J 7 bases short, with 14 bases between. In nucleotides, the CDR3 is TGTGCCAGCAGCCAAAGAGGGCAGGGGACTGAAAAACTGTTTTTT. Translating gives CASSQRGQGTEKLFF.

This clone was recorded a few times. J is TRBJ1-2 and V is TRBV5-1; a possible D gene is TRBD1 (6 bases). There are 15 residues in the CDR3. V lost 0 bases and J lost 4, with 13 bases in between. Germline assignment: CDR1 SGHRS and CDR2 YFSETQ. CDR3 sequence reads: CASSLEIRGRYGYTF. CDR3 bases: TGCGCCAGCAGCTTGGAGATCAGGGGCCGCTATGGCTACACCTTC.

The rearrangement joins TRBV19 to TRBJ2-1; D might be TRBD2 (6 bases). The CDR3 sequence is 13 residues long. Germline V CDR1 and CDR2: LNHDA, SQIVND (reference sequence). With 5 bases removed from V and 3 bases from J, the gap between germline ends came to 8 bases. In nucleotides, the CDR3 is TGTGCCAGTAGTTGGGGGGACTACAATGAGCAGTTCTTC. Encoded protein: CASSWGDYNEQFF.

The genes are TRBV15 and TRBJ2-7, with D unclear. V was cut by 0 bases and J by 1 base, with 16 bases left in between. Per the germline V gene, CDR1 is LNHNV and CDR2 is YYDKDF (reference sequence). The CDR3 has 17 amino acids. Here the CDR3 reads CATSRDSSSAGSYEQYF. The CDR3 bases are TGTGCCACCAGCAGAGATTCATCCAGCGCCGGGTCCTACGAGCAGTACTTC. Full variable domain (rest looked up from reference TRBV15 and TRBJ2-7): DAMVIQNPRYQVTQFGKPVTLSCSQTLNHNVMYWYQQKSSQAPKLLFHYYDKDFNNEADTPDNFQSRRPNTSFCFLDIRSPGLGDTAMYLCATSRDSSSAGSYEQYFGPGTRLTVT.

This chain links TRBV30 with TRBJ1-2; no clear D. CDR1 is GTSNPN, CDR2 SVGIG, per germline (reference sequence). Deletions cut 0 bases from V and 6 bases from J, with 14 bases between. This CDR3 contains 14 residues. Here the CDR3 reads CAWSVSTTIHGYTF. The CDR3 DNA reads as TGTGCCTGGAGTGTATCTACAACTATCCATGGCTACACCTTC.

The rearrangement uses TRBV10-3 and TRBJ2-7; D remains unclear. Trimming cost V 4 bases and J 0 bases, with 7 bases left between them. This CDR3 is built from 13 residues. Germline values: CDR1 ENHRY, CDR2 SYGVKD. The CDR3 loop reads CAISGTDSYEQYF. CDR3 DNA: TGTGCCATCAGTGGGACGGACTCCTACGAGCAGTACTTC.

This rearrangement joins TRBV6-1 to TRBJ1-5; TRBD1 matches 7 bases. V was clipped by 6 bases and J by 2 bases; unmatched bases: 7. The CDR3 consists of 15 residues. From germline, CDR1 is MNHNS and CDR2 SASEGT. The CDR3 reads CASRDQGGGNQPQHF. The DNA of the CDR3 is TGTGCCAGCAGGGACCAGGGGGGGGGCAATCAGCCCCAGCATTTT.

V usage is TRBV7-9 and J usage is TRBJ2-1; 7 nucleotides line up with TRBD2. The CDR3 consists of 13 residues. Germline CDR1 and CDR2: SEHNR and FQNEAQ (reference sequence). With V trimmed by 4 bases and J by 6 bases, 3 bases remained unmatched. The CDR3, as DNA: TGTGCCAGCAGCTCCGGGACTACCAATGAGCAGTTCTTC. Amino acids: CASSSGTTNEQFF. Complete variable domain (other parts from reference TRBV7-9 and TRBJ2-1): DTGVSQNPRHKITKRGQNVTFRCDPISEHNRLYWYRQTLGQGPEFLTYFQNEAQLEKSRLLSDRFSAERPKGSFSTLEIQRTEQGDSAMYLCASSSGTTNEQFFGPGTRLTVL.

The gene calls are TRBV6-5 and TRBJ2-1; TRBD1 matches at 10 bases. Germline V lookup: CDR1 MNHEY, CDR2 SVGAGI. With V trimmed by 7 bases and J by 7 bases, 7 bases remained unmatched. The CDR3 has 14 amino acids. This CDR3 reads CASKTGGTRNEQFF. The CDR3 DNA is TGTGCCAGCAAGACAGGGGGCACCCGAAATGAGCAGTTCTTC.

This chain joins TRBV30 and TRBJ2-7; TRBD2 agrees at 11 bases. Germline V lookup: CDR1 GTSNPN, CDR2 SVGIG (reference sequence). V was clipped by 3 bases and J by 1 base; unmatched bases: 5. This CDR3 has 15 residues. CDR3 sequence: CAWSPLAGVSYEQYF. CDR3 nucleotides: TGTGCCTGGAGCCCACTAGCGGGAGTATCCTACGAGCAGTACTTC.

The chain joins TRBV7-6 to TRBJ2-3; TRBD2 matches 7 bases. Germline V gene data show CDR1 as SGHVS and CDR2 as FNYEAQ. With V trimmed by 5 bases and J by 6 bases, 2 bases remained unmatched. The CDR3 is 12 residues long. The chain's CDR3 is CASSPRGDTQYF. Here the CDR3 DNA reads TGTGCCAGCAGCCCGCGGGGGGATACGCAGTATTTT. The full variable domain, completed using reference TRBV7-6 and TRBJ2-3, is GAGVSQSPRYKVTKRGQDVALRCDPISGHVSLYWYRQALGQGPEFLTYFNYEAQQDKSGLPNDRFSAERPEGSISTLTIQRTEQRDSAMYRCASSPRGDTQYFGPGTRLTVL.

The chain has TRBV28 and TRBJ1-5, with a weak D call TRBD1 (6 bases). This CDR3 has 16 amino acids. CDR1 and CDR2 (germline): MDHEN, SYDVKM. V was cut by 5 bases and J by 0 bases, with 14 bases left in between. The CDR3 nucleotides read TGTGCCAGCAGTCAGGACAGCTACGATAGCAATCAGCCCCAGCATTTT. Translating gives CASSQDSYDSNQPQHF.